The clone carrying this T cell receptor (beta chain) was found a few times. Study processing details: Cell counts per sample came from amplifying reference gene primers. The protocol was immunoSEQ multiplex PCR, while the TCRdb copy is restricted to in-frame clones and leaves out a portion. V and J calls and clone size are as listed in that table; D and trimming were resolved from the DNA. This sample yields tens of thousands of clones, of which around 87% are seen a single time; roughly 15% belongs to the top ten. This specimen comes from a study of blood T cell repertoires in COVID-19. Study summary: The origin of the acute and convalescent COVID-19 samples was the United States, Italy and Spain. PBMCs, B-cell-depleted T cells, or T cells were the source of the cDNA or gDNA that made up the material.

The source material was peripheral blood. The TCR comes from a male donor with acute or convalescent COVID-19.

The CDR3 loop is CASKFTGIQETQYF. The CDR3 DNA follows: TGTGCCAGCAAATTTACAGGGATCCAAGAGACCCAGTACTTC. The chain carries TRBV6-5 and TRBJ2-5; D might be TRBD1 (6 bases). The CDR3 runs to 14 residues. Trimming shortened V by 7 bases and J by 1 base, and 13 bases separated the two germline ends. Germline loops: CDR1 MNHEY, CDR2 SVGAGI.